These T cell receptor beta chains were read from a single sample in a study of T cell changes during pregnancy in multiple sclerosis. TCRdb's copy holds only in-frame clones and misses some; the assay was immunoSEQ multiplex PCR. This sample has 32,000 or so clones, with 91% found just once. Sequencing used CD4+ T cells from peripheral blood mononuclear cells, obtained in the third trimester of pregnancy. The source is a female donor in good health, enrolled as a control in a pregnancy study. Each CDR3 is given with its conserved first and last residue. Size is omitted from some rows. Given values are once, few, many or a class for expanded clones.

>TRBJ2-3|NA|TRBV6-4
CASGEGHTDTQYF
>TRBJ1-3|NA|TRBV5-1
CASSLAGRGGNTIYF
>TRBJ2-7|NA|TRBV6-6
CASSSRGGTGEQYF
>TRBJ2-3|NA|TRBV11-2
CASSLDWLAGFRADTQYF
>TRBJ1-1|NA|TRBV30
CAWTPPTGDADTEAFF
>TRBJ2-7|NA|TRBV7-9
CASSFGGRDEQYF
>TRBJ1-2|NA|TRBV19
CASSISTGGYGYTF
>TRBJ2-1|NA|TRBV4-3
CASSPSGRENNEQFF
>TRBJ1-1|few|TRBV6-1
CASSLNRASNTEAFF
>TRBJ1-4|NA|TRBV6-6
CASSYSGGTNEKLFF
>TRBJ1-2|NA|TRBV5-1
CASSGNRGEYGYTF
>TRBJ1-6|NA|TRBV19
CASIRGYNSPLHF
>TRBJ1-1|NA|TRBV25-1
CASSVAYTEAFF
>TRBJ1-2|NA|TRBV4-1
CANSQAGGGSGGYTF
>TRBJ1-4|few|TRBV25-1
CASSEDRLNEKLFF
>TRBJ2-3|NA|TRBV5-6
CASSPLVGLAGTSDTQYF
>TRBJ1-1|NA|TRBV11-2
CASSLSRSLNTEAFF
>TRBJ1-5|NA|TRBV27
CASSLSFRDQPQHF
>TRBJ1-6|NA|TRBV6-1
CASQRREGSPLHF
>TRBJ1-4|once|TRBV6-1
CASSESLLGGNEKLFF
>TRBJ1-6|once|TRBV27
CASSLYGDSYNSPLHF
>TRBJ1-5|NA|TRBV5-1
CASSWGTGTNQPQHF
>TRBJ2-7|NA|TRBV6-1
CASRGQSGAYEQYF
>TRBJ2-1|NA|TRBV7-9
CASSSSGRAYNEQFF
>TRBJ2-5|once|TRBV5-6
CASSDGLAEQETQYF
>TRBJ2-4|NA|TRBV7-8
CASSGRGNIQYF
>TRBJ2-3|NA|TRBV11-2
CASSRRGLRTDTQYF
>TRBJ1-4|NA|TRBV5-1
CASSLGLTGAEKLFF
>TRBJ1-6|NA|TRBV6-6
CASTQGKPYNSPLHF
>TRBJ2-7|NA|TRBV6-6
CASSYDRASYEQYF
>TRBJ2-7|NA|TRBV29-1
CSVERGAETYEQYF
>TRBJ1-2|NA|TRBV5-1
CASRSGQGAGGYTF
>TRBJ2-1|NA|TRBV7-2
CASSLGLAGGEQFF
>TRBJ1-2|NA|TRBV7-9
CASSERASFGYGYTF
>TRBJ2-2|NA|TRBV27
CASNRGRNTGELFF
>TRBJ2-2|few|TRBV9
CASSPGGGLTGELFF
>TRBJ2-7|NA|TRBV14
CASSQQTHHPYEQYF
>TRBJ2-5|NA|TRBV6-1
CASMKQGDQETQYF
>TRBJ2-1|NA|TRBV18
CASSPLRDSIYNEQFF
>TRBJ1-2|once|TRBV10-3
CAISEGQGYGYTF
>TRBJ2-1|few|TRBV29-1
CSVEGTSYNEQFF
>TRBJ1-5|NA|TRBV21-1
CAIHMPQHF
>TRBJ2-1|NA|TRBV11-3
CASSFGTSGSNEQFF
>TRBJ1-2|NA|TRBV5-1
CASSPSTGGAGGYTF
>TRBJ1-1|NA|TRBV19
CASSISADLNTEAFF
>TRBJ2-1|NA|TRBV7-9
CASLSSGGRIEQFF
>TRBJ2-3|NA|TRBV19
CASRDSGGASDTQYF
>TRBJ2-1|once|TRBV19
CASSIEGTGQLYNEQFF
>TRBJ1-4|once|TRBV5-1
CASSYAGGPLEKLFF
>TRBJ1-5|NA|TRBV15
CATSRTANNQPQHF
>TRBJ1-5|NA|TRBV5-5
CASSLSEGGWPQHF
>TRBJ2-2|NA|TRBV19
CASRYGGWRFSTGELFF
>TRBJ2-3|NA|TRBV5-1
CASSRITRGGTDTQYF
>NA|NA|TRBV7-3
CASSWNISSYEQYF
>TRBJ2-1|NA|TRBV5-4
CASSLTSGVNEQFF
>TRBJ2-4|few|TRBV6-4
CASKRTGVGGKNIQYF
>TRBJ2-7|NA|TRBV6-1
CASILRGSHEQYF